This TCR beta chain was sequenced during a study of blood T cell repertoires in COVID-19. Study information: Sites across the United States, Italy and Spain contributed samples from acute and convalescent COVID-19. The analysed material was cDNA or gDNA that came from T cells, B-cell-depleted T cells, or PBMCs.

In the authors' methods: How many nucleated cells were present was estimated from reference gene primer amplification. The table came from immunoSEQ multiplex PCR; TCRdb's copy has only in-frame clones and leaves some out. D and trimming come from the DNA, and the V and J calls and clone size come from that table. The sample yields some 89,000 clones, 65% to 85% seen once. Germline-derived CDR1 and CDR2 are LNHNV and YYDKDF (reference sequence). Trimming removed 0 bases from V and 4 bases from J; junction bases left unmatched: 8. The CDR3 length is 17 residues. The receptor was derived from a man in his 70s with acute or convalescent COVID-19. The sequenced sample consisted of peripheral blood. This chain connects TRBV15 to TRBJ2-3; 9 positions agree with TRBD2. CDR3 protein: CATSREEIAGVADTQYF. The CDR3 DNA sequence: TGTGCCACCAGCAGAGAGGAAATAGCGGGGGTTGCAGATACGCAGTATTTT. Using reference TRBV15 and TRBJ2-3 for the parts outside the CDR3, the full variable domain is DAMVIQNPRYQVTQFGKPVTLSCSQTLNHNVMYWYQQKSSQAPKLLFHYYDKDFNNEADTPDNFQSRRPNTSFCFLDIRSPGLGDTAMYLCATSREEIAGVADTQYFGPGTRLTVL.